Presented here are 14 T cell receptor beta chains from one specimen sequenced in a study of CD8+ T cells in alopecia areata. The treatment: oral pan-JAK inhibitor, 5-10 mg twice daily. Extraction and reverse transcription of RNA yielded cDNA as the sequencing template. Generated by immunoSEQ multiplex PCR, the TCRdb table keeps only in-frame clones and is missing some. The profile covers approximately 42,000 clones, with about 71% appearing a single time and 21% taken by the ten largest. Specimen: CD8+ T cells sorted from blood, collected at week 4, from a patient treated with tofacitinib. All receptors come from a human donor with alopecia areata.

V gene TRBV29-1 combines with J gene TRBJ2-1; 14 nucleotides line up with TRBD2. J gave up 4 bases and V 5 bases, and 1 base lay outside the gene matches. The CDR3 has 14 amino acids. Germline CDR1 reads SQVTM; CDR2 reads ANQGSEA. The CDR3 DNA sequence: TGCAGCGTTTGGACTAGCGGGGGGTACAATGAGCAGTTCTTC. Encoded protein: CSVWTSGGYNEQFF.

The chain uses TRBV29-1 and TRBJ1-2; 9 nucleotides align to TRBD1. Trimming removed 6 bases from V and 8 bases from J; junction bases left unmatched: 10. From germline, CDR1 is SQVTM and CDR2 ANQGSEA. The CDR3 is 13 residues long. In DNA, the CDR3 is TGCAGCGTCGAGACAGGGGGTGTGGAGGGCTACACCTTC. Translation: CSVETGGVEGYTF.

V usage is TRBV9 and J usage is TRBJ2-7; maybe TRBD1 (5 bases). Trimming pared 4 bases from V and 1 base from J, leaving 12 bases between. Germline V CDR1 and CDR2: SGDLS, YYNGEE. The CDR3 extends over 14 amino acids. The CDR3 nucleotides are TGTGCCAGCAGCCCCTGGGGCGGTTCCTACGAGCAGTACTTC. It yields the protein CASSPWGGSYEQYF.

The gene calls are TRBV7-9 and TRBJ2-2; D is perhaps TRBD1 (5 bases). Germline loops: CDR1 SEHNR, CDR2 FQNEAQ (reference sequence). The CDR3 extends over 15 amino acids. Trimming pared 3 bases from V and 6 bases from J, leaving 14 bases between. CDR3 amino acids: CASSLGQGGSGELFF. CDR3 nucleotides: TGTGCCAGCAGCTTGGGGCAGGGTGGATCCGGGGAGCTGTTTTTT.

The rearrangement links TRBV29-1 to TRBJ1-2, with D unresolved. The length of the CDR3 is 13 residues. Trimming pared 7 bases from V and 2 bases from J, leaving 14 bases between. Germline CDR1 reads SQVTM; CDR2 reads ANQGSEA. The DNA of the CDR3 is TGCAGCGCCCGAGGATTGGGAAACTATGGCTACACCTTC. Encoded protein: CSARGLGNYGYTF.

The chain couples TRBV5-1 to TRBJ1-1; the D is unclear. Germline CDR1 SGHRS, CDR2 YFSETQ. This CDR3 is 13 amino acids long. The V and J ends lost 1 base and 7 bases respectively, with 11 bases between them. The DNA of the CDR3 is TGCGCCAGCAGCTTGCGGGTGCCAGATGAAGCTTTCTTT. It is translated as CASSLRVPDEAFF.

The chain carries TRBV29-1 and TRBJ2-7; 10 nucleotides align to TRBD2. CDR1 SQVTM and CDR2 ANQGSEA come from the germline V gene. The length of the CDR3 is 14 residues. The V and J ends lost 2 bases and 3 bases, in that order; junction bases with no gene match: 4. CDR3 sequence reads: CSVELAGVDYEQYF. The CDR3 bases are TGCAGCGTTGAACTAGCGGGGGTGGACTACGAGCAGTACTTC.

This chain connects TRBV27 to TRBJ2-5, with a weak D call TRBD2 (6 bases). Trimming took off 1 base at V and 2 bases at J, with 11 bases between the two ends. The CDR3 covers 15 residues. The V gene's germline CDR1 is MNHEY and CDR2 SMNVEV (reference sequence). For the CDR3, the DNA is TGTGCCAGCAGTTTATACAGCGGGCATCAAGAGACCCAGTACTTC. Its protein product is CASSLYSGHQETQYF.

The chain recombines TRBV29-1 with TRBJ2-1, with 9 bases identical to TRBD1. Germline values: CDR1 SQVTM, CDR2 ANQGSEA. The CDR3 runs to 17 residues. The J segment lost 7 bases and the V segment lost 5 bases, leaving 18 bases of the junction unmatched. CDR3 in DNA: TGCAGCGTTTTTCATGCCAGACCGGGACAGGGTGCAAATGAGCAGTTCTTC. This translates into CSVFHARPGQGANEQFF.

The rearrangement joins TRBV29-1 to TRBJ2-2, with no clear D. Looked up from germline, CDR1 is SQVTM and CDR2 is ANQGSEA. Trimming took 5 bases from V and 3 from J, leaving 10 bases between them. The CDR3 runs to 13 residues. The CDR3: CSVLASDTGELFF. The DNA of the CDR3 is TGCAGCGTTCTCGCGTCTGACACCGGGGAGCTGTTTTTT.

This clone was picked up a small number of times. The chain combines TRBV29-1 with TRBJ2-3; D tentatively fits TRBD1 or TRBD2 (5 bases each). The V end lost 3 bases, the J end lost 2 bases, and 6 bases lay between the germline ends. The germline CDR1 and CDR2 sequences are SQVTM and ANQGSEA. CDR3 size: 12 residues. The CDR3: CSVEGDTDTQYF. The CDR3 nucleotides read TGCAGCGTTGAGGGGGACACAGATACGCAGTATTTT.

The J gene is TRBJ1-2, the V gene TRBV29-1, with D perhaps matching TRBD1 (6 bases). Germline V gives CDR1 SQVTM, CDR2 ANQGSEA. V lost 2 bases, J lost 4 bases, and 8 bases lay in between. The CDR3 is 12 residues long. CDR3 in amino acids: CSVEHRAYGYTF. Here the CDR3 DNA reads TGCAGCGTTGAACACAGGGCCTATGGCTACACCTTC.

The gene calls are TRBV5-1 and TRBJ1-1, with 7 bases identical to TRBD1. CDR1 is SGHRS, CDR2 YFSETQ, per germline. Trimming took 4 bases from V and 1 from J; bases not matched to a gene: 4. The CDR3 runs to 14 residues. CDR3 DNA: TGCGCCAGCAGCCTGAACAGGGGGAACACTGAAGCTTTCTTT. It is translated as CASSLNRGNTEAFF.

This chain connects TRBV9 to TRBJ2-7; possibly TRBD1 or TRBD2 for D (5 bases each). This CDR3 comprises 13 residues. The V gene's germline CDR1 is SGDLS and CDR2 YYNGEE. Between the trimmed V and J ends, which lost 3 bases and 2 bases, there was a span of 9 bases. CDR3 DNA sequence: TGTGCCAGCAGCGGGGGGACGGCCTACGAGCAGTACTTC. Amino acids: CASSGGTAYEQYF.